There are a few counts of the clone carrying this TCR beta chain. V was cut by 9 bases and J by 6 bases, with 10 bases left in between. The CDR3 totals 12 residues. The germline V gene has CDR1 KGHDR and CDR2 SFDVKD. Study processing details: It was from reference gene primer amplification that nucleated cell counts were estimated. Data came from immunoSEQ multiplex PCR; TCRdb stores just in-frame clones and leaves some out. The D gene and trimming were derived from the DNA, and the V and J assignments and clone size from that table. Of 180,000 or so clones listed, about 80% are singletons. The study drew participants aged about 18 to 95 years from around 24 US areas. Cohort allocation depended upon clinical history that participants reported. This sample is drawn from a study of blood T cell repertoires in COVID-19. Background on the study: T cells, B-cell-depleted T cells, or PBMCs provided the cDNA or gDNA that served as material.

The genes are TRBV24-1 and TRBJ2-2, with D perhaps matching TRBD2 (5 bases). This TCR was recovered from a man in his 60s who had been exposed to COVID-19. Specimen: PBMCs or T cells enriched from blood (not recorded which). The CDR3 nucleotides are TGTGCCACCTCGAGGGCGGCCGGGGAGCTGTTTTTT. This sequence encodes CATSRAAGELFF.